This is a list of T cell receptor beta chains from one sample in a study of T cell responses to AZD1222 COVID-19 vaccine. The data were produced by immunoSEQ multiplex PCR, yet TCRdb's version contains in-frame clones alone and is incomplete. Among 50,000 to 65,000 clones listed, roughly 90% were seen once. The starting material was peripheral blood, obtained 28 days after the second AZD1222 dose. The source of these receptors is an adult who received the AZD1222 COVID-19 vaccine. The CDR3 runs from the conserved cysteine through the conserved F or W. The D gene is left open where the match is weak. Part of the rows lack a size; the others show once, few, many or a class for expanded clones.

TRBJ1-3 | - | TRBD1 | 17 | TRBV28 | CASRTAQGAYSGNTIYF | TGTGCCAGCAGGACGGCACAGGGGGCCTACTCTGGAAACACCATATATTTT
TRBJ1-5 | - | - | 15 | TRBV5-6 | CASSLGGFVTQPQHF | TGTGCCAGCTCCCTGGGGGGGTTCGTGACTCAGCCCCAGCATTTT
TRBJ1-5 | - | - | 17 | TRBV3-1/TRBV3-2 | CASSQDGGPYSNQPQHF | TGTGCCAGCAGCCAAGATGGGGGGCCATATAGCAATCAGCCCCAGCATTTT
TRBJ2-3 | - | TRBD2 | 15 | TRBV9 | CASSTFSGSGDTQYF | TGTGCCAGCAGCACGTTTAGCGGGAGCGGAGATACGCAGTATTTT
TRBJ2-1 | - | TRBD2 | 15 | TRBV7-3 | CASSTRLAGGNEQFF | TGTGCCAGCAGCACTCGACTAGCGGGAGGTAATGAGCAGTTCTTC
TRBJ2-5 | - | TRBD2 | 14 | TRBV6-5 | CASGTSGTQETQYF | TGTGCCAGTGGGACTAGCGGGACACAAGAGACCCAGTACTTC
TRBJ2-3 | - | - | 12 | TRBV12-3/TRBV12-4 | CATSLMFDTQYF | TGTGCCACCAGTTTGATGTTCGATACGCAGTATTTT
TRBJ1-2 | - | TRBD1 | 13 | TRBV12-3/TRBV12-4 | CASSFTGDWGYTF | TGTGCCAGCAGTTTTACAGGGGACTGGGGCTACACCTTC
TRBJ2-1 | - | TRBD2 | 16 | TRBV5-1 | CASSPGLAGADNEQFF | TGCGCCAGCAGCCCCGGACTAGCGGGAGCAGACAATGAGCAGTTCTTC
TRBJ2-3 | - | - | 13 | TRBV10-3 | CAISWEETDTQYF | TGTGCCATCAGTTGGGAGGAAACAGATACGCAGTATTTT
TRBJ1-6 | - | TRBD1 | 15 | TRBV5-4 | CASSRGLLSDSPLHF | TGTGCCAGCAGCAGGGGGCTGCTAAGTGATTCACCCCTCCACTTT
TRBJ2-3 | - | - | 13 | TRBV5-1 | CASSTPGQDTQYF | TGCGCCAGCAGCACACCGGGGCAAGATACGCAGTATTTT
TRBJ2-1 | - | TRBD1 | 14 | TRBV28 | CASSFTGGGNEQFF | TGTGCCAGCAGTTTTACAGGGGGAGGAAATGAGCAGTTCTTC
TRBJ1-2 | - | - | 15 | TRBV24-1 | CATSDPRVGVSGYTF | TGTGCCACCAGTGACCCCAGGGTCGGGGTTAGTGGCTACACCTTC
TRBJ1-6 | once | - | 13 | TRBV28 | CASSLAPNAPLHF | TGTGCCAGCAGTTTGGCGCCAAACGCACCCCTCCACTTT
TRBJ2-1 | - | - | 13 | TRBV5-1 | CASSLAGKDEQFF | TGCGCCAGCAGCTTAGCCGGGAAGGATGAGCAGTTCTTC
TRBJ1-5 | - | TRBD1 | 15 | TRBV5-4 | CASSLGQGGNQPQHF | TGTGCCAGCAGCTTGGGACAGGGTGGCAATCAGCCCCAGCATTTT
TRBJ2-2 | - | - | 11 | TRBV12-3/TRBV12-4 | CASSSPRELFF | TGTGCCAGCAGTTCCCCAAGGGAGCTGTTTTTT
TRBJ1-5 | few | - | 13 | TRBV7-2 | CASSFPGNQPQHF | TGTGCCAGCAGCTTTCCGGGCAATCAGCCCCAGCATTTT
TRBJ1-5 | - | - | 15 | TRBV7-2 | CASSLGPGQHQPQHF | TGTGCCAGCAGCTTGGGGCCAGGCCAACATCAGCCCCAGCATTTT
TRBJ2-5 | - | - | 14 | TRBV19 | CASKVEQYQETQYF | TGTGCCAGTAAGGTTGAACAGTACCAAGAGACCCAGTACTTC
TRBJ2-7 | - | - | 15 | TRBV5-5 | CASSLGGTQNYEQYF | TGTGCCAGCAGCTTAGGGGGGACCCAAAACTACGAGCAGTACTTC
TRBJ1-2 | - | - | 17 | TRBV19 | CASSRGYLGTPSYGYTF | TGTGCCAGTAGTAGGGGCTACTTGGGAACTCCCTCCTATGGCTACACCTTC
TRBJ1-6 | once | - | 13 | TRBV6-5 | CASRLSYNSPLHF | TGTGCCAGCAGACTTAGCTATAATTCACCCCTCCACTTT
TRBJ1-5 | - | TRBD1 | 15 | TRBV28 | CASTIGGRSNQPQHF | TGTGCCAGCACCATAGGGGGCAGATCCAATCAGCCCCAGCATTTT
TRBJ2-7 | few | TRBD2 | 17 | TRBV11-2 | CASRRLAGGPFVHEQYF | TGTGCCAGCAGAAGACTAGCGGGAGGGCCTTTCGTCCACGAGCAGTACTTC
TRBJ1-1 | - | - | 14 | TRBV7-9 | CASNQLGTDTEAFF | TGTGCCAGCAACCAATTGGGGACCGACACTGAAGCTTTCTTT
TRBJ1-1 | - | - | 12 | TRBV2 | CASSIQSTEAFF | TGTGCCAGCAGTATCCAGAGCACTGAAGCTTTCTTT
TRBJ1-1 | - | - | 13 | TRBV6-2/TRBV6-3 | CASSQIGNTEAFF | TGTGCCAGCAGTCAGATAGGGAACACTGAAGCTTTCTTT
TRBJ2-7 | - | TRBD1 | 15 | TRBV2 | CASSARTGGWGEQYF | TGTGCCAGCAGTGCGCGGACAGGGGGTTGGGGCGAGCAGTACTTC
TRBJ1-2 | once | TRBD1 | 15 | TRBV18 | CASSPQDRVVDGYTF | TGTGCCAGCTCACCGCAGGACAGGGTAGTGGATGGCTACACCTTC
TRBJ2-2 | few | TRBD1 | 15 | TRBV5-1 | CASSFSQGAAGELFF | TGCGCCAGCAGCTTCTCACAGGGGGCGGCCGGGGAGCTGTTTTTT
TRBJ1-5 | - | - | 15 | TRBV4-1 | CASSQGTGIVQPQHF | TGCGCCAGCAGCCAAGGAACAGGGATAGTTCAGCCCCAGCATTTT
TRBJ1-2 | - | TRBD1 | 15 | TRBV5-1 | CASSPLTGANYGYTF | TGCGCCAGCAGCCCTCTGACAGGGGCGAACTATGGCTACACCTTC
TRBJ2-7 | - | TRBD1 | 15 | TRBV18 | CASSPYGDSSYEQYF | TGTGCCAGCTCACCTTACGGGGACAGCTCCTACGAGCAGTACTTC
TRBJ2-7 | - | TRBD1 | 15 | TRBV28 | CAVEGGTGGVYEQYF | TGTGCCGTTGAAGGGGGGACAGGGGGCGTGTACGAGCAGTACTTC
TRBJ1-2 | - | TRBD1 | 14 | TRBV30 | CAWSVSRTGKGYTF | TGTGCCTGGAGTGTGAGTCGGACAGGGAAAGGCTACACCTTC
TRBJ2-3 | once | - | 13 | TRBV11-2 | CASSWASFDTQYF | TGTGCCAGCAGCTGGGCCTCCTTCGATACGCAGTATTTT
TRBJ1-1 | - | - | 11 | TRBV19 | CASSYLDRSVF | TGTGCCAGTAGTTACCTGGACAGATCAGTCTTT
TRBJ2-1 | - | - | 13 | TRBV7-2 | CATDGSSYNEQFF | TGTGCCACGGACGGAAGCTCCTACAATGAGCAGTTCTTC
TRBJ1-1 | few | TRBD1 | 17 | TRBV3-1/TRBV3-2 | CASSQDPTGGVNTEAFF | TGTGCCAGCAGCCAAGATCCGACAGGGGGAGTGAACACTGAAGCTTTCTTT
TRBJ1-4 | - | - | 14 | TRBV18 | CASSQLMGSEKLFF | TGTGCCAGCTCACAACTCATGGGGAGCGAAAAACTGTTTTTT
TRBJ1-1 | - | - | 12 | TRBV12-3/TRBV12-4 | CASSFRDGEAFF | TGTGCCAGCAGTTTCCGGGACGGTGAAGCTTTCTTT
TRBJ2-4 | - | TRBD2 | 18 | TRBV30 | CAWSAGLSKTVAKNIQYF | TGTGCCTGGAGTGCGGGACTATCAAAGACGGTAGCCAAAAACATTCAGTACTTC
TRBJ1-5 | - | TRBD1 | 13 | TRBV18 | CASSETGDQPQHF | TGTGCCAGCTCCGAGACAGGGGATCAGCCCCAGCATTTT
TRBJ1-5 | - | TRBD1 | 16 | TRBV6-5 | CASSYRLTGANQPQHF | TGTGCCAGCAGTTACCGCCTGACAGGGGCAAATCAGCCCCAGCATTTT
TRBJ1-2 | - | - | 15 | TRBV18 | CASSQQTTGAYGYTF | TGTGCCAGCTCACAGCAGACGACAGGTGCCTATGGCTACACCTTC
TRBJ2-7 | - | - | 15 | TRBV3-1/TRBV3-2 | CASSQESAPAYEQYF | TGTGCCAGCAGCCAAGAGTCCGCGCCCGCCTACGAGCAGTACTTC
TRBJ1-1 | - | - | 14 | TRBV28 | CASSPPTVGTEAFF | TGTGCCAGCAGCCCCCCGACGGTGGGGACTGAAGCTTTCTTT
TRBJ2-3 | once | - | 15 | TRBV7-8 | CASSPQDLFDNTQYF | TGTGCCAGCAGCCCCCAGGACTTGTTTGATAATACGCAGTATTTT
TRBJ1-2 | - | TRBD1 | 15 | TRBV3-1/TRBV3-2 | CASSINAGGREGYTF | TGTGCCAGCAGCATAAACGCAGGGGGACGTGAGGGCTACACCTTC
TRBJ2-4 | - | - | 14 | TRBV5-1 | CASSLGGRGDIQYF | TGCGCCAGCAGCTTGGGCGGCAGGGGAGACATTCAGTACTTC
TRBJ1-5 | - | TRBD1 | 14 | TRBV7-2 | CASSLNGRGKPQHF | TGTGCCAGCAGCTTGAATGGCAGGGGGAAGCCCCAGCATTTT
TRBJ2-1 | - | - | 16 | TRBV9 | CASSVDSPSSYNEQFF | TGTGCCAGCAGCGTAGACTCGCCTAGCTCCTACAATGAGCAGTTCTTC
TRBJ2-1 | - | - | 14 | TRBV2 | CASSQRAGSNEQFF | TGTGCCAGCAGTCAACGTGCGGGCAGCAATGAGCAGTTCTTC
TRBJ2-7 | - | - | 16 | TRBV7-8 | CASSLARPVSSYEQYF | TGTGCCAGCAGCTTAGCGCGGCCCGTAAGCTCCTACGAGCAGTACTTC
TRBJ2-3 | few | - | 14 | TRBV5-1 | CASSLGVATDTQYF | TGCGCCAGCAGCTTGGGGGTAGCCACAGATACGCAGTATTTT
TRBJ2-5 | - | - | 13 | TRBV19 | CASSEPRGETQYF | TGTGCCAGTAGTGAGCCCCGAGGGGAGACCCAGTACTTC
TRBJ2-6 | - | TRBD1 | 18 | TRBV7-9 | CASSFGTGAARGANVLTF | TGTGCCAGCAGCTTTGGAACAGGGGCCGCTAGAGGGGCCAACGTCCTGACTTTC
TRBJ2-7 | - | TRBD1 | 12 | TRBV19 | CASSAGGYEQYF | TGTGCCAGTAGTGCAGGGGGTTACGAGCAGTACTTC